This is a list of T cell receptor beta chains from one sample in a study of T cells in narcolepsy. Measured with immunoSEQ multiplex PCR; TCRdb has only the in-frame clones, and not every one. This table holds about 34,000 clones, over 65% found once. The sample consisted of memory (CD45RA-) CD4+ T cells from blood. These receptors were obtained from a human donor in good health. The CDR3 runs from the conserved cysteine through the conserved F or W. D genes are given only for firm matches. A row's size may be missing; if present it is once, few, many or a size class.

TGTGCCAGCAGCTTAGTTAGCGGGAGGGCCTTATACAATGAGCAGTTCTTC | CASSLVSGRALYNEQFF | TRBV11-2 | . | TRBJ2-1 | TRBD2
TGCGCCAGCAGCTTCAGGGGATCCTCCTACGAGCAGTACTTC | CASSFRGSSYEQYF | TRBV5-1 | . | TRBJ2-7 | .
TGCGCCAGCAGCAGAGCGGGAGGGCGGAATGAGCAGTTCTTC | CASSRAGGRNEQFF | TRBV10-1 | few | TRBJ2-1 | TRBD2
TGTGCCAGCAGTTTAATTGCCTACGAGCAGTACTTC | CASSLIAYEQYF | TRBV28 | . | TRBJ2-7 | .
TGTGCCAGTCGGACAGGGGGCAACACTGAAGCTTTCTTT | CASRTGGNTEAFF | TRBV6-1 | . | TRBJ1-1 | TRBD1
TGTGCCAGCAGTTCACCAGGGGGCAATGAGCAGTTCTTC | CASSSPGGNEQFF | TRBV27 | . | TRBJ2-1 | TRBD1
TGTGCCAGTACCAAGGGACGGATACACACAGATACGCAGTATTTT | CASTKGRIHTDTQYF | TRBV19 | . | TRBJ2-3 | .
TGCAGCGTCAAATCCGGGACGGGGAACACTGAAGCTTTCTTT | CSVKSGTGNTEAFF | TRBV29-1 | . | TRBJ1-1 | .
TGTGCCAGCAGAAGCTTTGGAGGCTACACCTTC | CASRSFGGYTF | TRBV27 | . | TRBJ1-2 | .
TGTGCCAGCAGCCCAGGAATGGTGGGGATCTATGGCTACACCTTC | CASSPGMVGIYGYTF | TRBV7-2 | . | TRBJ1-2 | .
TGTGCCAGCAGCTTAGGGGCAATTACGGAAGCTTTCTTT | CASSLGAITEAFF | TRBV11-2 | . | TRBJ1-1 | .
TGTGCCAGCAGCCCCGGGACTAGCGGGGGGGCAAGAGATACGCAGTATTTT | CASSPGTSGGARDTQYF | TRBV11-2 | . | TRBJ2-3 | TRBD2
TGTGCCTGGAGTCCCCGAGGCCGGGATGGTAATGAAAAACTGTTTTTT | CAWSPRGRDGNEKLFF | TRBV30 | . | TRBJ1-4 | .
TGCGCCAGTTCTTTAGAGGACGGTGAGACCCAGTACTTC | CASSLEDGETQYF | TRBV4-3 | few | TRBJ2-5 | .
TGTGCCATCAGGGGGGGACTAGCGGGAGGGAGCTCCTACGAGCAGTACTTC | CAIRGGLAGGSSYEQYF | TRBV10-3 | . | TRBJ2-7 | TRBD2
TGTGCCAGCAGTGAAAGGACAGGGGGCGCATTGGACACTGAAGCTTTCTTT | CASSERTGGALDTEAFF | TRBV6-1 | . | TRBJ1-1 | TRBD1
TGTGCCAGTAGTCGTAGGGCTGACAGAACTGGGACAGGGAGAGCTTTCTTT | CASSRRADRTGTGRAFF | TRBV19 | . | TRBJ1-1 | TRBD1
TGTGCCAGCAGCTGGAGACAAAGCTCCTACGAGCAGTACTTC | CASSWRQSSYEQYF | TRBV7-2 | . | TRBJ2-7 | .
TGTGCCAGTACACAGGGGCAGAATGAAAAACTGTTTTTT | CASTQGQNEKLFF | TRBV19 | . | TRBJ1-4 | TRBD1
TGTGCCAGCAGCGGCTACGAGCAGTACTTC | CASSGYEQYF | TRBV2 | few | TRBJ2-7 | .
TGCGCCAGCAGGCCGGGACAGGGTCGAGGGTCTAGCGGGACCCAGGGCCACAATGAGCAGTTCTTC | CASRPGQGRGSSGTQGHNEQFF | TRBV10-2 | . | TRBJ2-1 | .
TGCGCCAGCAGCTTGAGGTGGGAAACTGAAGCTTTCTTT | CASSLRWETEAFF | TRBV5-1 | . | TRBJ1-1 | .
TGTGCCAGCAGCGGTACAGCAAACTATGGCTACACCTTC | CASSGTANYGYTF | TRBV9 | once | TRBJ1-2 | .
TGTGCCAGCAGCGCATCGAGGGGGGTGGAAGAGACCCAGTACTTC | CASSASRGVEETQYF | TRBV6-5 | . | TRBJ2-5 | .
TGTGCCGGATTGGGAGCGAATTCACCCCTCCACTTT | CAGLGANSPLHF | TRBV2 | . | TRBJ1-6 | .
TGTGCCAGCAAGGTGGCGGGAGTGGGGGATACGCAGTATTTT | CASKVAGVGDTQYF | TRBV7-2 | . | TRBJ2-3 | TRBD2
TGTGCCAGCAGGGCTAGCGGCACCGGGGAGCTGTTTTTT | CASRASGTGELFF | TRBV2 | few | TRBJ2-2 | TRBD2